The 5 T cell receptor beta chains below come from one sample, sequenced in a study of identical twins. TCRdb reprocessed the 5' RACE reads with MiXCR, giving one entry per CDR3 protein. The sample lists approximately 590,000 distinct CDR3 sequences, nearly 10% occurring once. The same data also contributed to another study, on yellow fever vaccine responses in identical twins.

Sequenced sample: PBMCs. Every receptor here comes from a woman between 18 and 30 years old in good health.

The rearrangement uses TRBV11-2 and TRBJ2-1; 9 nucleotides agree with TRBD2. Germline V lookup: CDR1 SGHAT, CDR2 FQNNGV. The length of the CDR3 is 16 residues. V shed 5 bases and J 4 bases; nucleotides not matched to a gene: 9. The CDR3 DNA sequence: TGTGCCAGCAGCAAGAATAGCGGGAGAGCTTACAATGAGCAGTTCTTC. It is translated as CASSKNSGRAYNEQFF.

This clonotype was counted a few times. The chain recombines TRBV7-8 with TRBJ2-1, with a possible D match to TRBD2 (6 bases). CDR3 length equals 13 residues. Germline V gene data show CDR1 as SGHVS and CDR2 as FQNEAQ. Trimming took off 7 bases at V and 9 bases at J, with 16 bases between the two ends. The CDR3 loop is CASTGYGLFEQFF. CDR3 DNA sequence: TGTGCCAGCACCGGATATGGACTATTTGAGCAGTTCTTC.

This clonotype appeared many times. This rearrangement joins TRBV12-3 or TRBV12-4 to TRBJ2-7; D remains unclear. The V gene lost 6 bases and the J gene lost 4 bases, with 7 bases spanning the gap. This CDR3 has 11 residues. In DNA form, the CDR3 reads TGTGCCAGCAGCGTGAGATACGAGCAGTACTTC. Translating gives CASSVRYEQYF.

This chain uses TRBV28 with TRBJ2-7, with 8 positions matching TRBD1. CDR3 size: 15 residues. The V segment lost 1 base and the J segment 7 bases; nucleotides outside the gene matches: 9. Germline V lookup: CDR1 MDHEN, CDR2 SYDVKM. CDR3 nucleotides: TGTGCCAGCAGTTTATATGGTCAGGGGGCGATGGAGCAGTACTTC. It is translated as CASSLYGQGAMEQYF.

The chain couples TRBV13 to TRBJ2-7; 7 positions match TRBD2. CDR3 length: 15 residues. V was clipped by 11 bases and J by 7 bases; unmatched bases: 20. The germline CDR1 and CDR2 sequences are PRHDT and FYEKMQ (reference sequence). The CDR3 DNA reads TGTGCCTCCAGCCTGGGGCTAGCGGCCGGATCAGAGCAGTACTTC. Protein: CASSLGLAAGSEQYF.